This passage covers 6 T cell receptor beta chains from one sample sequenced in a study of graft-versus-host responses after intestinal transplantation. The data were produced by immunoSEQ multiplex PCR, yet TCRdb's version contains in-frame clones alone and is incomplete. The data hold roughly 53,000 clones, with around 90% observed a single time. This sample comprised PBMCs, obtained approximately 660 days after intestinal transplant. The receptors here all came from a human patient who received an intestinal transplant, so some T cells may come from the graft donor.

The CDR3 reads CASSPPRQSTNGLMAYEQYF. The CDR3, as DNA: TGTGCCAGCAGTCCTCCCCGACAGTCAACAAATGGATTGATGGCCTACGAGCAGTACTTC. V is TRBV7-8 and J is TRBJ2-7, with a possible D match to TRBD1 (5 bases). The CDR3 is 20 amino acids. Trimming cost V 6 bases and J 2 bases, with 32 bases left between them. Germline V gene data show CDR1 as SGHVS and CDR2 as FQNEAQ. The full variable domain, in which reference TRBV7-8 and TRBJ2-7 provide the parts outside the CDR3, is GAGVSQSPRYKVAKRGQDVALRCDPISGHVSLFWYQQALGQGPEFLTYFQNEAQLDKSGLPSDRFFAERPEGSVSTLKIQRTQQEDSAVYLCASSPPRQSTNGLMAYEQYFGPGTRLTVT.

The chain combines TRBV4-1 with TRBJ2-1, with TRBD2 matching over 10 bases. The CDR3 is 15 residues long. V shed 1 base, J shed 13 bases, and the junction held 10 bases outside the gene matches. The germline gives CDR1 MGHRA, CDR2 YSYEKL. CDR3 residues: CASSQGGVAGGHQFF. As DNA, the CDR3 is TGCGCCAGCAGCCAAGGCGGTGTAGCGGGGGGACACCAGTTCTTC.

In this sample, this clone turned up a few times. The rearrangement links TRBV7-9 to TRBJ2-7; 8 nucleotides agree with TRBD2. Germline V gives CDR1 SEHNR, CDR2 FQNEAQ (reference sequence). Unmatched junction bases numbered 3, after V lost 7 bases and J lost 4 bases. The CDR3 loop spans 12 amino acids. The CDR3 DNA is TGTGCCAGCACCGGGGGGGGGTACGAGCAGTACTTC. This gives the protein CASTGGGYEQYF.

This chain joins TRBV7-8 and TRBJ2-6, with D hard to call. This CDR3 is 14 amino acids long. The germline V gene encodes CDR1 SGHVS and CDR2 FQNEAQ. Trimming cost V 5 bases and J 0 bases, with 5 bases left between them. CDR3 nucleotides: TGTGCCAGCAGCCACTCCTCTGGGGCCAACGTCCTGACTTTC. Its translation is CASSHSSGANVLTF.

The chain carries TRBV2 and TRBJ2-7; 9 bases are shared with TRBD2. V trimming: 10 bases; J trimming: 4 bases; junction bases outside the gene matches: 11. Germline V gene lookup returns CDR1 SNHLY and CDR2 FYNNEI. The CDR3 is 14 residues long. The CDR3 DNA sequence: TGTGCCATCTTTTCGCGGGGGGGCGGGTACGAGCAGTACTTC. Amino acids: CAIFSRGGGYEQYF.

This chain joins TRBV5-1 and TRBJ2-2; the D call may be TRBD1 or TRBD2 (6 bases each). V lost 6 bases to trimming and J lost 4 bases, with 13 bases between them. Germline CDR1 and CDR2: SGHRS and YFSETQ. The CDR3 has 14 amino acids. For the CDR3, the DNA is TGCGCCAGCAAGGGGGGCGCCTTCACCGGGGAGCTGTTTTTT. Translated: CASKGGAFTGELFF.